This T cell receptor (beta chain) was obtained from a study of persistence of HIV-infected CD4 T cells. The immunoSEQ assay was version 4, run in survey mode. Only in-frame clones appear in the TCRdb table, and some are missing; sequencing was by immunoSEQ multiplex PCR. The sample contains just under 65,000 clones, about four fifths of which appear only once. Trimming shortened V by 4 bases and J by 5 bases, and 20 bases separated the two germline ends. Germline CDR1 reads LGHDT; CDR2 reads YNNKEL (reference sequence). The CDR3 is made up of 17 amino acids. Notes on this clone: The antigen remains undetermined.

Overlapping HIV-1 Gag 15-mer peptides at 1 ug per peptide per mL were used. CD40L-negative CD69-negative CD45RO-high memory CD4+ T cells were sorted as populations depleted of antigen-responding cells. The specimen comprised CD4+ T cells sorted from PBMCs after approximately 19-hour stimulation, sampled from a patient who received antiretroviral therapy. The sequence derives from an adult man with HIV who was CMV-seropositive. This chain links TRBV3-1 (or the pseudogene TRBV3-2) with TRBJ2-2; D may be TRBD1 or TRBD2 (5 bases each). This CDR3 reads CASSPPVGQGATGELFF. The CDR3 DNA follows: TGTGCCAGCAGCCCTCCGGTGGGGCAGGGAGCGACCGGGGAGCTGTTTTTT.